These 3 T cell receptor beta chains were sequenced from one sample in a study of regulatory T cells in long-lasting Graves disease. Arm-PCR of CDR3 regions with iRepertoire HTBI primers generated TCR beta libraries. Via MiXCR, TCRdb re-called the multiplex PCR reads, giving one row per CDR3 protein. This sample yields 540,000 or so distinct CDR3 sequences, of which 13% are seen a single time; about 10% belongs to the top ten. Specified time point: newly diagnosed GD, antithyroid drugs for less than 3 months. PBMCs were the source of the RNA used for TCR sequencing. These data also featured in a second study, about T cells in Graves' hyperthyroidism and ophthalmopathy.

The source was peripheral blood mononuclear cells (PBMCs), collected at new diagnosis, from a patient treated with antithyroid drugs. The origin of the receptors is a man aged 30 to 39 with Graves disease.

As concerns this clonotype: At one of its ends the junction is not consistent with the germline gene, which may arise from a read error. This sequence joins TRBV19 and TRBJ1-2; 8 nucleotides match TRBD1. This CDR3 has 13 amino acids. Germline V gene sequence: CDR1 LNHDA, CDR2 SQIVND (reference sequence). In DNA, the CDR3 is TGTGCCAGCACCGACAGGGGTTTCTATGGCCACACCTTC. Translation gives CASTDRGFYGHTF.

This clonotype was detected many times. The chain is built from TRBV12-3 or TRBV12-4 and TRBJ1-2, with 7 bases matching TRBD1. V was pared by 5 bases and J by 4 bases, with 4 bases of the junction left unmatched. There are 13 residues in the CDR3. CDR3 residues: CASSRTGLYGYTF. The CDR3 DNA reads TGTGCCAGCAGTCGGACAGGACTCTATGGCTACACCTTC.

There are many counts of this clonotype. The chain recombines TRBV20-1 with TRBJ2-7; TRBD2 agrees at 9 bases. The CDR3 is made up of 14 amino acids. J gave up 4 bases and V 3 bases, and 7 bases lay outside the gene matches. In germline, CDR1 is DFQATT, CDR2 SNEGSKA (reference sequence). The chain's CDR3 is CSASRGLATYEQYF. CDR3 DNA: TGCAGTGCTAGCCGAGGACTAGCGACTTACGAGCAGTACTTC.